This T cell receptor beta chain was retrieved from a study of glioma-infiltrating T cells. TCR alpha and beta CDR3 regions were amplified from RNA using iRepertoire nested multiplex PCR. Tissue mRNA or PBMC total RNA, roughly 85-450 ng, went into one-step reverse transcription and amplification. TCRdb reprocessed the multiplex PCR reads via MiXCR and lists one record per CDR3 protein. The sample comprises tens of thousands of distinct CDR3 sequences, 35% to 45% of which are singletons, and more than 30% rests with the top ten. The V gene end was trimmed by 3 bases and the J gene end by 5 bases; junction bases not matched to a gene: 5. This CDR3 comprises 15 residues. Germline-derived CDR1 and CDR2 are KGHSH and LQKENI. Broader study findings: Above-expected tissue-blood divergence occurred in all gliomas, most in low-grade ones. CDR3 overlap between tissue and blood was very small.

There are many counts of this clonotype. Its specificity is not known. The rearrangement links TRBV18 to TRBJ1-5; 9 bases are shared with TRBD1. Sequencing was performed on glioma tissue, nonneoplastic brain tissue, or PBMCs (not recorded which). The source is a human donor with low-grade glioma or glioblastoma, undergoing nonglioma brain surgery, or in good health (not recorded which). This CDR3 reads CASSPRTGADQPQHF. CDR3 bases: TGTGCCAGCTCACCTCGGACAGGGGCAGATCAGCCCCAGCATTTT.